Included here is one TCR beta chain sequence, with context. The entry originates in a study of control samples from healthy donors and cancer patients. The protocol was immunoSEQ multiplex PCR, while the TCRdb copy is restricted to in-frame clones and leaves out a portion. The profile shows 90,000 to 150,000 clones, approximately 90% of them singletons. CDR3 length: 17 amino acids. The V end was cut by 3 bases, the J end by 0 bases, with 11 bases between. CDR1 KGHDR and CDR2 SFDVKD come from the germline V gene. This receptor was taken from a man aged 35 to 55 in good health. The chain links TRBV24-1 to TRBJ2-6; D is possibly TRBD2 (5 bases). The sequencing input was blood. CDR3 region: CATSDPRRDSGANVLTF. The CDR3 nucleotides read TGTGCCACCAGTGATCCGCGTCGGGACTCTGGGGCCAACGTCCTGACTTTC.